One and the same sample provided the 4 T cell receptor beta chains below, sequenced in a study of spatial heterogeneity in lung cancer. Time point in this sample: blood at routine non-recurrence follow-up after resection. Without sorting, whole RNA was sequenced from tumor, nontumor lung or frozen PBMC. TCRdb called the 5' RACE reads again in MiXCR, with one record for every CDR3 protein. The profile shows around 110,000 distinct CDR3 sequences, 12% of them singletons. The sequencing here drew on PBMCs, taken at follow-up. The receptors shown here come from a male donor with early-stage non-small cell lung cancer.

The sample holds a few counts of this clonotype. V gene TRBV20-1 combines with J gene TRBJ2-6; weak D call: TRBD2 (5 bases). CDR1 and CDR2 from the germline V gene are DFQATT and SNEGSKA (reference sequence). V was trimmed by 3 bases and J by 3 bases, leaving 15 bases between them. This CDR3 is built from 16 residues. CDR3 protein: CSASELVGVGANVLTF. CDR3 coding DNA: TGCAGTGCTAGCGAGCTGGTGGGAGTTGGGGCCAACGTCCTGACTTTC.

This clonotype was picked up many times. The CDR3 sequence: CASSIIDQPQHF. The DNA for the CDR3 is TGTGCCAGTAGTATTATAGATCAGCCCCAGCATTTT. The V gene is TRBV19, the J gene TRBJ1-5; no reliable D call. CDR1 and CDR2 (germline): LNHDA, SQIVND (reference sequence). The CDR3 runs 12 residues. V was trimmed by 3 bases and J by 5 bases, leaving 5 bases between them.

This clonotype was observed at least ten times. The rearrangement uses TRBV6-2 or TRBV6-3 and TRBJ1-5; D possibly corresponds to TRBD1 (6 bases). The CDR3 has 14 residues. V was cut by 7 bases and J by 3 bases, with 13 bases left in between. Germline CDR1 MNHEY, CDR2 SVGEGT. The CDR3 sequence is CASTETGDNQPQHF. In DNA, the CDR3 is TGTGCCAGCACTGAGACAGGAGACAATCAGCCCCAGCATTTT.

This clonotype was recorded at least ten times. V gene TRBV4-1 combines with J gene TRBJ1-5; D gene uncertain. V lost 0 bases and J lost 9, with 15 bases in between. The germline gives CDR1 MGHRA, CDR2 YSYEKL. The CDR3 runs to 15 residues. The CDR3 nucleotides read TGCGCCAGCAGCCAAGATAGTTGGACGGGATTGCCCCAGCATTTT. Translated: CASSQDSWTGLPQHF.